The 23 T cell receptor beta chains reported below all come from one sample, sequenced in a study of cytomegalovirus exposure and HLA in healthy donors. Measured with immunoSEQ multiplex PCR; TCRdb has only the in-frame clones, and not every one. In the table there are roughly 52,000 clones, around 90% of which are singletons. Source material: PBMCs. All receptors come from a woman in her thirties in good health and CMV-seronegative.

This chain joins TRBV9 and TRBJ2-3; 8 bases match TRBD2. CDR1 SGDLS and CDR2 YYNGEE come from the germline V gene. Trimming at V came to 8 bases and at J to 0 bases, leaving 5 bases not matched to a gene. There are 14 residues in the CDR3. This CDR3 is CASATSGSTDTQYF. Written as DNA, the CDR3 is TGTGCCAGTGCAACTAGCGGCAGCACAGATACGCAGTATTTT.

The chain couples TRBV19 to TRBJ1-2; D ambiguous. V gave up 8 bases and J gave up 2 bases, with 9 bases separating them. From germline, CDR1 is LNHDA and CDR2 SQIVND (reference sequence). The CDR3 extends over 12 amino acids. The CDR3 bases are TGTGCCAGTGATGCGGTGAACTATGGCTACACCTTC. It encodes CASDAVNYGYTF.

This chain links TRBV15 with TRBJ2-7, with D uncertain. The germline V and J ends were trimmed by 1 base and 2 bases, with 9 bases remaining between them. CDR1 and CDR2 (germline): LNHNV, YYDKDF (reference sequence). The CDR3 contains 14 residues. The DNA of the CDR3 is TGTGCCACCAGCAGAGCAGGCCCACCCTACGAGCAGTACTTC. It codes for CATSRAGPPYEQYF. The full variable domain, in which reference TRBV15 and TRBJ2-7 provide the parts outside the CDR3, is DAMVIQNPRYQVTQFGKPVTLSCSQTLNHNVMYWYQQKSSQAPKLLFHYYDKDFNNEADTPDNFQSRRPNTSFCFLDIRSPGLGDTAMYLCATSRAGPPYEQYFGPGTRLTVT.

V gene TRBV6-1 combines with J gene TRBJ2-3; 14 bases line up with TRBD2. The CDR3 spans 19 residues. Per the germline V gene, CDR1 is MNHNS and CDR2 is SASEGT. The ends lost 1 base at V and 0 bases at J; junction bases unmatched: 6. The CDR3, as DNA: TGTGCCAGCAGTGAAGAGGGGACTAGCGGGAGTAAAAGCACAGATACGCAGTATTTT. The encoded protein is CASSEEGTSGSKSTDTQYF.

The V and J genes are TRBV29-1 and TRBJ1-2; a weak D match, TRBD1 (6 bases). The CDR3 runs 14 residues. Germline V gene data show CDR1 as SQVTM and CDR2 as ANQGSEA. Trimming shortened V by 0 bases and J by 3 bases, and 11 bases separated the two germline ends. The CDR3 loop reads CSVEDLGAYYGYTF. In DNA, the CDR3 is TGCAGCGTTGAAGATTTGGGGGCTTACTATGGCTACACCTTC.

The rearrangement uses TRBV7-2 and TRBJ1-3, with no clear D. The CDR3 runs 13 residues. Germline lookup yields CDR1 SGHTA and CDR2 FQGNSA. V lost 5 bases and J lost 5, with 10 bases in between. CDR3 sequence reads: CASSADGRNTIYF. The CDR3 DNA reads TGTGCCAGCAGCGCGGACGGGAGAAACACCATATATTTT. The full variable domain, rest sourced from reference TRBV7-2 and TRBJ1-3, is GAGVSQSPSNKVTEKGKDVELRCDPISGHTALYWYRQSLGQGLEFLIYFQGNSAPDKSGLPSDRFSAERTGGSVSTLTIQRTQQEDSAVYLCASSADGRNTIYFGEGSWLTVV.

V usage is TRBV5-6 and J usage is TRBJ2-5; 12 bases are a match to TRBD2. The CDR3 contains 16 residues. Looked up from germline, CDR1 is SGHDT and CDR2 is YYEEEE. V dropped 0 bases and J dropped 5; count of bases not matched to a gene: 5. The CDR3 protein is CASSLVATSGSETQYF. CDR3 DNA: TGTGCCAGCAGCTTGGTTGCGACTAGCGGGAGTGAGACCCAGTACTTC.

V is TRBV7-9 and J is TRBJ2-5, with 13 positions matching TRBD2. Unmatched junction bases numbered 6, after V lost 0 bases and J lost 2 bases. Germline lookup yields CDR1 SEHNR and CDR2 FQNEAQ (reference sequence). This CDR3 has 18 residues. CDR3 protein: CASSLARGLAGLQETQYF. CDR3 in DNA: TGTGCCAGCAGCTTAGCGCGGGGACTAGCGGGACTTCAAGAGACCCAGTACTTC.

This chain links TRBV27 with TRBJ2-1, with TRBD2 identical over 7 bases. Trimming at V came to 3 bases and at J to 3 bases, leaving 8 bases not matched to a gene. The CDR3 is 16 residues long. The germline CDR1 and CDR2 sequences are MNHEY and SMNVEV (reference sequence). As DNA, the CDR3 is TGTGCCAGCAGTTTTGGGTCGACTAGCCGCTACAATGAGCAGTTCTTC. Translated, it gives CASSFGSTSRYNEQFF.

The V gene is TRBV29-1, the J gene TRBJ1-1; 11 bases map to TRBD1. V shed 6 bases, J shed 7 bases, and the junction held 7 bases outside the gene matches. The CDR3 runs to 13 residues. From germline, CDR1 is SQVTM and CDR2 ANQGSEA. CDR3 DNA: TGCAGCGTATGGGACAGGGGGTTTGGTGAAGCTTTCTTT. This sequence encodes CSVWDRGFGEAFF.

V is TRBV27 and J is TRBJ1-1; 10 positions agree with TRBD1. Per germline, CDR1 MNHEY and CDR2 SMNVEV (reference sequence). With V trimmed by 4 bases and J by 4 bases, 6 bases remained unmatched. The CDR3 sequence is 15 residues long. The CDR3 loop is CASSSRTGGGTEAFF. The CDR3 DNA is TGTGCCAGCAGTTCTCGGACAGGGGGAGGCACTGAAGCTTTCTTT.

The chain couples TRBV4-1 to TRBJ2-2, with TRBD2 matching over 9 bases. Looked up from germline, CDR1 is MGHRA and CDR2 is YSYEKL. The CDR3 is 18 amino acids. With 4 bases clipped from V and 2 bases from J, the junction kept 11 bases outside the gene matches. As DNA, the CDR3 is TGCGCCAGCAGCCTAGCCCTTACTAGCGGGCCTAACACCGGGGAGCTGTTTTTT. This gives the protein CASSLALTSGPNTGELFF.

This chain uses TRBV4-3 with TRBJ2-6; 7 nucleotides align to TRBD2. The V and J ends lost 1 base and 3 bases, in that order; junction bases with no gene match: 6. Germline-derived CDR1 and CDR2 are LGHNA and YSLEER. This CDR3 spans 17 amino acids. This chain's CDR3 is CASSQAPGRDGANVLTF. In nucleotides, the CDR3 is TGCGCCAGCAGCCAAGCCCCGGGGAGGGATGGGGCCAACGTCCTGACTTTC.

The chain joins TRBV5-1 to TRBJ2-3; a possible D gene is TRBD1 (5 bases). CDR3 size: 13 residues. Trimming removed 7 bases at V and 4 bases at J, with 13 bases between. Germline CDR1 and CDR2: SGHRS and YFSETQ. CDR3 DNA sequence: TGCGCCAGCGCCGTCCAAGGGGCAGATACGCAGTATTTT. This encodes CASAVQGADTQYF.

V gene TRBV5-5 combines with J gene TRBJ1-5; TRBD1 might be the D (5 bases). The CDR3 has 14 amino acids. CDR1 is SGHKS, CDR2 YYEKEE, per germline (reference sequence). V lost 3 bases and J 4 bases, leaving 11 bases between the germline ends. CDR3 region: CASSSLPGNQPQHF. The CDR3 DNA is TGTGCCAGCAGCTCCCTCCCAGGGAATCAGCCCCAGCATTTT.

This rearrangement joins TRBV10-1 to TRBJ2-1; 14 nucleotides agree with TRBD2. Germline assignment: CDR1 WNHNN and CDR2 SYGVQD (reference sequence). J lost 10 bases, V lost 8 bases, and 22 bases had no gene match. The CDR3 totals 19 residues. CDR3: CASGAPGLAGAGTSREQFF. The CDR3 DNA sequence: TGCGCCAGCGGAGCACCGGGACTAGCGGGGGCCGGGACGTCAAGGGAGCAGTTCTTC.

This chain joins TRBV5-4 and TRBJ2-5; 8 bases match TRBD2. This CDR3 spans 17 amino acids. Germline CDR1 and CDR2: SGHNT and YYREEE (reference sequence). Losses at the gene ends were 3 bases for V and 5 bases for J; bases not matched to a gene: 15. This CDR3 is CASSWGRGGPREETQYF. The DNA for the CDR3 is TGTGCCAGCAGCTGGGGCCGGGGGGGACCGAGGGAGGAGACCCAGTACTTC.

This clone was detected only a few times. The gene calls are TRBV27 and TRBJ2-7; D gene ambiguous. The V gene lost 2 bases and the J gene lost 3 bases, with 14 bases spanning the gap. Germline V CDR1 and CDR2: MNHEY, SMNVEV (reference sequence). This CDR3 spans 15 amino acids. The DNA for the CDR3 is TGTGCCAGCAGTTTAGTAGCAACATCCCTCTACGAGCAGTACTTC. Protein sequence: CASSLVATSLYEQYF.

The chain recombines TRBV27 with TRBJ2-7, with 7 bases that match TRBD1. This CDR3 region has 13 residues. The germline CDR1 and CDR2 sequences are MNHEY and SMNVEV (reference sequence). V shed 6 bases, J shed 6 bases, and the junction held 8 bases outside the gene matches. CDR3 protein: CASSRGGRGEQYF. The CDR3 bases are TGTGCCAGCAGCCGAGGGGGCAGGGGCGAGCAGTACTTC.

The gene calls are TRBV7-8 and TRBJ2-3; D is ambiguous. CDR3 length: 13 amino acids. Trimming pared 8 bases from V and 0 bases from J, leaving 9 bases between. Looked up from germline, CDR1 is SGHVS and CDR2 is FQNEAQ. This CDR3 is CASSVFSTDTQYF. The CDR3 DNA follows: TGTGCCAGCTCCGTTTTTAGCACAGATACGCAGTATTTT.

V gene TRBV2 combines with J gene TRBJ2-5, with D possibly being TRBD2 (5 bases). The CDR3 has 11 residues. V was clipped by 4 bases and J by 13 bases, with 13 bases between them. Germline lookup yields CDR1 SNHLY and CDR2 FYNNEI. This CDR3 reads CASSALAAPYF. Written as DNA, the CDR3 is TGTGCCAGCAGTGCCCTAGCCGCTCCGTACTTC.

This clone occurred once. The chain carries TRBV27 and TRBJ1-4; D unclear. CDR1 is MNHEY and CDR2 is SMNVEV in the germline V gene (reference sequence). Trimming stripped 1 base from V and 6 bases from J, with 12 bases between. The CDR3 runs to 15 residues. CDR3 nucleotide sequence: TGTGCCAGCAGTTTATATCGGGCCGGGGATGAAAAACTGTTTTTT. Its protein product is CASSLYRAGDEKLFF.

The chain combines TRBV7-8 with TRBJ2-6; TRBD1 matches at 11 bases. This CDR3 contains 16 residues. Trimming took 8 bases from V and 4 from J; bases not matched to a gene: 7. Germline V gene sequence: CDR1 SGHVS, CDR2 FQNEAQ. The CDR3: CASGGQGVNGANVLTF. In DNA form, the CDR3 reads TGTGCCAGCGGGGGACAGGGGGTGAACGGGGCCAACGTCCTGACTTTC. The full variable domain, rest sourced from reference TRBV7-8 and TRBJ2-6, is GAGVSQSPRYKVAKRGQDVALRCDPISGHVSLFWYQQALGQGPEFLTYFQNEAQLDKSGLPSDRFFAERPEGSVSTLKIQRTQQEDSAVYLCASGGQGVNGANVLTFGAGSRLTVL.